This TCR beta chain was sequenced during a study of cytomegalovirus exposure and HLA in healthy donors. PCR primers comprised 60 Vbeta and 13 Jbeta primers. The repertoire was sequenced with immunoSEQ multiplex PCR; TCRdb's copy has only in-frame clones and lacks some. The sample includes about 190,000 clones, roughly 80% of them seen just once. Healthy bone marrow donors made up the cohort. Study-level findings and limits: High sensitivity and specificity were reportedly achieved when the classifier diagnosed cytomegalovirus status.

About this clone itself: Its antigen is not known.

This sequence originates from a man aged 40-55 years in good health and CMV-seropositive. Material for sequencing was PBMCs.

This CDR3 reads CASGRVSSNEKLFF. In nucleotides, the CDR3 is TGCGCCAGCGGCCGGGTCTCCTCTAATGAAAAACTGTTTTTT. The rearrangement joins TRBV5-1 to TRBJ1-4; no clear D. The CDR3 extends over 14 amino acids. Germline CDR1 and CDR2: SGHRS and YFSETQ. V dropped 7 bases and J dropped 3 bases, with 13 bases sitting between them.